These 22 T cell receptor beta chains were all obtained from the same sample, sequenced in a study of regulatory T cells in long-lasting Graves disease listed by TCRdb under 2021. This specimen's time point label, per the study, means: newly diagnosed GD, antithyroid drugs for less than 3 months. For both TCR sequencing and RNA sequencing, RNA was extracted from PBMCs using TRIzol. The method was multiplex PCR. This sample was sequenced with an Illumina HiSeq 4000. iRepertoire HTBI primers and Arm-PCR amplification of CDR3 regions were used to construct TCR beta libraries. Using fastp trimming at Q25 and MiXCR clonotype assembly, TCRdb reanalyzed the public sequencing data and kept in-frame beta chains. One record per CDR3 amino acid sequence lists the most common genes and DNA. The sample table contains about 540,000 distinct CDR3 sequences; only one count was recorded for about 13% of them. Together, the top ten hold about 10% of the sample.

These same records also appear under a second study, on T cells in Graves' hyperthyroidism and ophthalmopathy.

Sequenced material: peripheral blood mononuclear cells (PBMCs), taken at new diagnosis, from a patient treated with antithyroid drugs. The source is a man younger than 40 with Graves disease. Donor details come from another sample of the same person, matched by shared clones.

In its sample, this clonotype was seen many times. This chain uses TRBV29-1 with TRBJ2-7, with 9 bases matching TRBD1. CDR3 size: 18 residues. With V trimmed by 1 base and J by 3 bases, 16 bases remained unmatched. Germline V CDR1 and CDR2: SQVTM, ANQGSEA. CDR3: CSVEARGPRDRVGYEQYF. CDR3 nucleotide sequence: TGCAGCGTTGAAGCCAGGGGACCCCGGGACAGGGTTGGCTACGAGCAGTACTTC.

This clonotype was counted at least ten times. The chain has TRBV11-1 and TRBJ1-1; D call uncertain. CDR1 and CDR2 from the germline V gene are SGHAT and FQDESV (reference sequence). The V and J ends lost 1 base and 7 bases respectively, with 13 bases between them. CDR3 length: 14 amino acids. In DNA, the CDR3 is TGTGCCAGCAGCTTAGGTACGGGAATGATTGAAGCTTTCTTT. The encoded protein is CASSLGTGMIEAFF.

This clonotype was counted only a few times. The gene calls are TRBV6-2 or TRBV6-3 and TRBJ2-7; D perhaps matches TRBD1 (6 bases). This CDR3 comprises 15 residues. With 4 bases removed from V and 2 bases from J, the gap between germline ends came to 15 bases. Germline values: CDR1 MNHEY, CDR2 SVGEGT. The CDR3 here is CASSSQGSVAYEQYF. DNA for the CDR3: TGTGCCAGCAGTTCACAGGGCTCCGTAGCCTACGAGCAGTACTTC.

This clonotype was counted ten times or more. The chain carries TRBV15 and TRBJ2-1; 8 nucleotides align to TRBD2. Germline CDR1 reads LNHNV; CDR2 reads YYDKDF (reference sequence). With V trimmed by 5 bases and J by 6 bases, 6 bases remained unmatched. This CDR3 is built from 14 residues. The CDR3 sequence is CATSGLAEGNEQFF. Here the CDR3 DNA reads TGTGCCACCAGCGGACTAGCAGAAGGCAATGAGCAGTTCTTC. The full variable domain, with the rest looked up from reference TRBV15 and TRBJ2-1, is DAMVIQNPRYQVTQFGKPVTLSCSQTLNHNVMYWYQQKSSQAPKLLFHYYDKDFNNEADTPDNFQSRRPNTSFCFLDIRSPGLGDTAMYLCATSGLAEGNEQFFGPGTRLTVL.

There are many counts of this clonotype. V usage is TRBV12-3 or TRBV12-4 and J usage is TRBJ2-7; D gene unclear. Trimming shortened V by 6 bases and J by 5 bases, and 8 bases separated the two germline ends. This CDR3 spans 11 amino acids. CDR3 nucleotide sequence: TGTGCCAGCAGCTCACTCCACGAGCAGTACTTC. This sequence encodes CASSSLHEQYF.

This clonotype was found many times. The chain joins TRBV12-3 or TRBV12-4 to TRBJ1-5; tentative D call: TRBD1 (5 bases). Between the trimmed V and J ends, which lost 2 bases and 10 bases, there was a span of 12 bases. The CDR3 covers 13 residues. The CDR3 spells CASSLNRPRPQHF. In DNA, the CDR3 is TGTGCCAGCAGTTTAAACAGGCCTCGACCCCAGCATTTT.

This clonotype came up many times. CDR3 sequence reads: CSARRVAGDTGELFF. In nucleotides, the CDR3 is TGCAGTGCTAGACGGGTAGCGGGGGACACCGGGGAGCTGTTTTTT. V and J are TRBV20-1 and TRBJ2-2, with TRBD2 identical over 9 bases. Germline values: CDR1 DFQATT, CDR2 SNEGSKA (reference sequence). Trimming removed 2 bases from V and 3 bases from J; junction bases left unmatched: 4. This CDR3 spans 15 amino acids.

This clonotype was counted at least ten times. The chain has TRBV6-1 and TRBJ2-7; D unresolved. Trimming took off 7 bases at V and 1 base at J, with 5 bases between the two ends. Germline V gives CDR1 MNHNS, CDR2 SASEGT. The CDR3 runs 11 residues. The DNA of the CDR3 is TGTGCCAGCACGTCTTCCTACGAGCAGTACTTC. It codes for CASTSSYEQYF.

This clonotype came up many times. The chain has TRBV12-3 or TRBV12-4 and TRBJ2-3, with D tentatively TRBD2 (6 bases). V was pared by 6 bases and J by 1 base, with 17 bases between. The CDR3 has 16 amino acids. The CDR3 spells CASRADLWGGTDTQYF. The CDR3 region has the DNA TGTGCCAGCAGAGCCGACCTTTGGGGGGGCACAGATACGCAGTATTTT.

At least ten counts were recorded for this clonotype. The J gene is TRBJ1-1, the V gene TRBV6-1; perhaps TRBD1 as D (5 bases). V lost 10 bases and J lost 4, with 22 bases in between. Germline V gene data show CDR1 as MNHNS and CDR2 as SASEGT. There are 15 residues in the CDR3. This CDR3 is CATTRVRRGTTEAFF. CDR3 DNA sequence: TGTGCCACCACCAGGGTTCGACGGGGCACCACTGAAGCTTTCTTT.

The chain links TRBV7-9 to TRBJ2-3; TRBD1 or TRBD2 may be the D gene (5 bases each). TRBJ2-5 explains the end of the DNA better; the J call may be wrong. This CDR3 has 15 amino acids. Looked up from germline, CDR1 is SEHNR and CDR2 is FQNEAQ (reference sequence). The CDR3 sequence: CASSLQIAGTETQYF. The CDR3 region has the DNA TGTGCCAGCAGCCTTCAAATAGCAGGGACAGAGACCCAGTACTTC.

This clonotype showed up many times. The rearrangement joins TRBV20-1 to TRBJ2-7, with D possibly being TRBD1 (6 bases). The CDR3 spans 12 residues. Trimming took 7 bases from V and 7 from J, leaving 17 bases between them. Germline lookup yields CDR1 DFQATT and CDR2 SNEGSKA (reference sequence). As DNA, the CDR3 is TGCAGTGTTCTAAAACAGGGAATAGAGCAGTACTTC. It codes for CSVLKQGIEQYF.

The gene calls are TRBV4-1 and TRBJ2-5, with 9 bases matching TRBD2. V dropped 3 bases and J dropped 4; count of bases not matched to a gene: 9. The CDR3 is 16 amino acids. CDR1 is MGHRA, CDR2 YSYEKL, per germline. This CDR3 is CASSHMISGSGETQYF. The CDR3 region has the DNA TGCGCCAGCAGCCACATGATTAGCGGGAGTGGAGAGACCCAGTACTTC.

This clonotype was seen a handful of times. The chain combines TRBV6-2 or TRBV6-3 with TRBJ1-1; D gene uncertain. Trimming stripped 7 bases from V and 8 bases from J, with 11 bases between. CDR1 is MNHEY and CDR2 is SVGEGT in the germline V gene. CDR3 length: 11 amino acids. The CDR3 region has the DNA TGTGCCAGCATGCGAAAGAACGAAGCTTTCTTT. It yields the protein CASMRKNEAFF.

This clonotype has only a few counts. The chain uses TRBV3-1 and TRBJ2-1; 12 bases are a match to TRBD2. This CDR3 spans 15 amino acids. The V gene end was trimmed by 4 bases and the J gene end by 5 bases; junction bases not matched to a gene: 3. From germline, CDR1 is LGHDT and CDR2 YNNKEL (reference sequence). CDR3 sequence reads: CASSPTSGSNNEQFF. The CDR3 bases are TGTGCCAGCAGCCCGACTAGCGGGAGCAACAATGAGCAGTTCTTC.

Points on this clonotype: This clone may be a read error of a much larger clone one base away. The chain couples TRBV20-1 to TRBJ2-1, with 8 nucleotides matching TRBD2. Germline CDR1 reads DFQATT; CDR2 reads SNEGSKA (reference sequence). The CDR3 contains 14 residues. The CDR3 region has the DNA TGCAGTGCCAACAGGGTTACGCGGGGGGCAGTGTGGCTCTTC. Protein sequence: CSANRVTRGAVWLF.

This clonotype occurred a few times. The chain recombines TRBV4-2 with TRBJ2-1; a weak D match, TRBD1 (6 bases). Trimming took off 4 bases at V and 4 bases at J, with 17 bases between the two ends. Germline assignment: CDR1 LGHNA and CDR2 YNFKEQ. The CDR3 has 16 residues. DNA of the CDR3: TGTGCCAGCAGCCCGGAGATTGGACAGACTTACAATGAGCAGTTCTTC. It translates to CASSPEIGQTYNEQFF.

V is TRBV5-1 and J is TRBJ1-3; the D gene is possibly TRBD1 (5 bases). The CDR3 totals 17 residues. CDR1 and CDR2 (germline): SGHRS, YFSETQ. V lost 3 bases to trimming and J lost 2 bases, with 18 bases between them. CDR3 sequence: CASSSGPVKLAGNTIYF. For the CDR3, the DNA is TGCGCCAGCAGCTCGGGACCGGTAAAATTGGCTGGAAACACCATATATTTT.

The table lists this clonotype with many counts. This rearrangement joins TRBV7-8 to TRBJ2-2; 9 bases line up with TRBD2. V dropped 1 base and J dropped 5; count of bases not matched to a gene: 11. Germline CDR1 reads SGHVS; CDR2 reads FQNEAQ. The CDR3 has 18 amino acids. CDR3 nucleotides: TGTGCCAGCAGCTTAGGGCCAGGAGGTAGCGGGAGAACCGGGGAGCTGTTTTTT. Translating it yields CASSLGPGGSGRTGELFF.

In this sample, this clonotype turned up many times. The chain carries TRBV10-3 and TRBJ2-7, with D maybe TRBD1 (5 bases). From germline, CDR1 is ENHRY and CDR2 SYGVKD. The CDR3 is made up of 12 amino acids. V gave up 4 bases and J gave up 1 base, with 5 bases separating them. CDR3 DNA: TGTGCCATCAGTGGACAGTCCTACGAGCAGTACTTC. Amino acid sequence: CAISGQSYEQYF.

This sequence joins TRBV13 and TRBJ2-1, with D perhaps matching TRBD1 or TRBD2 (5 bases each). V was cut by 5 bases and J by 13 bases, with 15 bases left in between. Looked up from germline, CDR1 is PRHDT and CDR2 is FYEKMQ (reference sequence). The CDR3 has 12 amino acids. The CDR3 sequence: CASSPNRDRQFF. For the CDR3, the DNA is TGTGCCAGCAGCCCGAACCGGGACCGTCAGTTCTTC.

The DNA for the CDR3 is TGTGCCATCAGTCCGAGAGCGGGGGATGCCTACGAGCAGTACTTC. This sequence encodes CAISPRAGDAYEQYF. This chain connects TRBV10-3 to TRBJ2-7; 8 bases match TRBD2. V dropped 5 bases and J dropped 2; count of bases not matched to a gene: 8. CDR3 length: 15 residues. In germline, CDR1 is ENHRY, CDR2 SYGVKD.